Below, one TCR beta chain is given with its context. Its target is not known. This sample is part of a study of response to subunit inactivated influenza vaccine. Study observations and caveats: There was a suggestion from the authors that each seasonal influenza vaccination recruits few new T cells.

With 0 bases clipped from V and 5 bases from J, the junction kept 10 bases outside the gene matches. The CDR3 extends over 17 amino acids. Germline CDR1 is MGHRA and CDR2 is YSYEKL. MiXCR, run by TCRdb on the RT-PCR reads, gives a single entry per CDR3 protein. The sample shows 450,000 to 550,000 distinct CDR3 sequences, over 25% of them seen only once. Sample: CD4+ T cells sorted from PBMCs, taken roughly 5 days after vaccination. The sequence came from a man aged 45-65 years who received an inactivated influenza vaccine. The gene calls are TRBV4-1 and TRBJ2-5, with TRBD2 identical over 9 bases. The CDR3 reads CASSQEFRGGARETQYF. CDR3 DNA sequence: TGCGCCAGCAGCCAAGAATTCCGCGGGGGGGCCCGGGAGACCCAGTACTTC.